The clone carrying this T cell receptor beta chain has a handful of counts. The antigen remains unidentified. This sample was taken from a study of beta chain features in type 1 diabetes. Study-level findings and limits: For Type 1 diabetes patients, all four CD4+ subsets carried TCRB CDR3s that were moderately but significantly shorter.

Expressed TCRB transcripts were sequenced because the isolated RNA had all been reverse transcribed beforehand. Method: immunoSEQ multiplex PCR; TCRdb's copy keeps in-frame clones and lacks some. The profile shows around 140,000 clones, about 10% of them singletons. Sorting based on CD45RO/CCR7/CD25/CD127/CD95/CD27 separated CD4+ naive, central memory, regulatory and stem cell-like memory cells. Trimming took off 2 bases at V and 11 bases at J, with 9 bases between the two ends. The V gene's germline CDR1 is MNHNY and CDR2 SVGAGI (reference sequence). This CDR3 comprises 11 residues. Specimen: central memory CD4+ T cells from blood. The receptor comes from a man aged 25 to 40 with type 1 diabetes. The rearrangement joins TRBV6-6 to TRBJ1-1; D ambiguous. The CDR3 DNA follows: TGTGCCAGCAGTTACGGCCGCGGGGCTTTCTTT. Translation gives CASSYGRGAFF.